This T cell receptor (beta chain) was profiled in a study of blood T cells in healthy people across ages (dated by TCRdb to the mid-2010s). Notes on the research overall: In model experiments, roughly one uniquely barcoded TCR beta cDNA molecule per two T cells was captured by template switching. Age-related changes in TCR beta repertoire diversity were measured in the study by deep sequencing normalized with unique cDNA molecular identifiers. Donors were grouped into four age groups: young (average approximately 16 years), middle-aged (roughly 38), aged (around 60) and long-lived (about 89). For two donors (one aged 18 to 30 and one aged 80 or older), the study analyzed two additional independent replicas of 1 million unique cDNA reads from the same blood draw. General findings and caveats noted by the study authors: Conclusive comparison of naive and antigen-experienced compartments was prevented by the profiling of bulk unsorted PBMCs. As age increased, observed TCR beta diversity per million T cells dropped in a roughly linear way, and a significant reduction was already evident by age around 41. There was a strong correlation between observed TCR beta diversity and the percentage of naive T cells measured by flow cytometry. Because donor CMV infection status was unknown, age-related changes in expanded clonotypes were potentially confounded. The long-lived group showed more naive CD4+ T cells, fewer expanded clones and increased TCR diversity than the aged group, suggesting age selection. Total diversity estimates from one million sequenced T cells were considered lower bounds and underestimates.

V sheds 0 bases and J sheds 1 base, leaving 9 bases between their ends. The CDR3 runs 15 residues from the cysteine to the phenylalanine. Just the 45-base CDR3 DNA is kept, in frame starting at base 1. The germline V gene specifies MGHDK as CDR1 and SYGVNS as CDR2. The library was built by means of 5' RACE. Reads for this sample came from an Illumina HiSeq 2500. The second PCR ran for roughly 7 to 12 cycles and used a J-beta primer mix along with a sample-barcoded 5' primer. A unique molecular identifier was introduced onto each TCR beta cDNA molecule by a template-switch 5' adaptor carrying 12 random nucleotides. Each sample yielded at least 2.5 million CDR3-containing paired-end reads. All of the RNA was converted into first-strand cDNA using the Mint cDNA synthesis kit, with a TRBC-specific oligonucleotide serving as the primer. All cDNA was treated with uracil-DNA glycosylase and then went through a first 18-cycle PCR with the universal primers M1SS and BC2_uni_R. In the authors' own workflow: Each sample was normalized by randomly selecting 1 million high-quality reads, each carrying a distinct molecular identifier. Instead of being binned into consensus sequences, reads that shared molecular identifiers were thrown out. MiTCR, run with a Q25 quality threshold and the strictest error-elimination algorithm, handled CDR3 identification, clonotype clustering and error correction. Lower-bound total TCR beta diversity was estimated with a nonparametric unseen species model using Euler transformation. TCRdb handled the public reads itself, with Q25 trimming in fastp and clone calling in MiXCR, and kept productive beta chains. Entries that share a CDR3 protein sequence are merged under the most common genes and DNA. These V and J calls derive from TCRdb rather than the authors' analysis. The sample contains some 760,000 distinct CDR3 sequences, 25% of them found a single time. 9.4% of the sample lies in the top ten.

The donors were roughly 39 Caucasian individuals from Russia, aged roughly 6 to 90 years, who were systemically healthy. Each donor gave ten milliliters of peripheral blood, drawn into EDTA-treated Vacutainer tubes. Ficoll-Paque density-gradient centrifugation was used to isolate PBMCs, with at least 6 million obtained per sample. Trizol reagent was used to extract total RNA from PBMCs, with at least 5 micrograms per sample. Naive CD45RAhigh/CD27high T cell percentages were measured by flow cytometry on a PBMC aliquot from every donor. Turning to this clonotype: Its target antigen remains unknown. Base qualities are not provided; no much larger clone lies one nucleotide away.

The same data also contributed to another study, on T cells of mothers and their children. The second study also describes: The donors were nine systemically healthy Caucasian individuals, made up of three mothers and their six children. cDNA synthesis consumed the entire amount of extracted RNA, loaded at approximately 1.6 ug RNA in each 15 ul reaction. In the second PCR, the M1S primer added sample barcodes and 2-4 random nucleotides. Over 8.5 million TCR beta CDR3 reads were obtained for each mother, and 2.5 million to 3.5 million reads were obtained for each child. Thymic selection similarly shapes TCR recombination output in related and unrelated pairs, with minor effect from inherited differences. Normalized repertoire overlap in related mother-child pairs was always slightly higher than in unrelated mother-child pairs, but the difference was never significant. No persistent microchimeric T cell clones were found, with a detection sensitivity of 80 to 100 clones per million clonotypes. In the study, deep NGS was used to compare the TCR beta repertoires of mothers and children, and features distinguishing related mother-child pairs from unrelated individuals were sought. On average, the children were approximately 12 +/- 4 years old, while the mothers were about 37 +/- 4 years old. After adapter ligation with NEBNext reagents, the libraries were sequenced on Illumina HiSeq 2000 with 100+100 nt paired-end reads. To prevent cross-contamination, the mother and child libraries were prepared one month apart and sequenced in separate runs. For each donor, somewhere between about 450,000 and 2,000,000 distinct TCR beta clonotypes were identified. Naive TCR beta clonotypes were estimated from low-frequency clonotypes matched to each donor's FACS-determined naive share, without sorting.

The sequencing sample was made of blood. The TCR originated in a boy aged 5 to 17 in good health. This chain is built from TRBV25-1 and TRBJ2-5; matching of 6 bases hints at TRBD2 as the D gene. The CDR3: CASSEYGGTQETQYF. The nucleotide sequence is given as TGTGCCAGCAGTGAATATGGGGGGACCCAAGAGACCCAGTACTTC.